Listed below are T cell receptor beta chains from one sample, sequenced in a study of blood T cell repertoires in COVID-19. The method was immunoSEQ multiplex PCR; TCRdb's version includes in-frame clones alone and lacks a portion of them. The sample lists approximately 180,000 clones; approximately 87% were seen once. The sample taken for sequencing was peripheral blood. The origin of the receptors is a person aged 70 to 80 with COVID-19, enrolled during active disease. CDR3s include the opening cysteine and the closing phenylalanine or tryptophan. Fields, in order: clone size, J gene, V gene, D gene, CDR3 protein, CDR3 DNA. D genes are given only for firm matches. Clone size appears in some rows only: once, few, many, or a class for an expanded clone.

- TRBJ1-2 TRBV7-2 - CASSLVPDSFNYGYTF TGTGCCAGCAGCTTAGTGCCGGACAGCTTTAACTATGGCTACACCTTC
- TRBJ2-7 TRBV3-1/TRBV3-2 - CASSQGPPGAYEQYF TGTGCCAGCAGCCAGGGGCCCCCAGGGGCATACGAGCAGTACTTC
- TRBJ1-3 TRBV10-3 TRBD1 CAISETGEVGNTIYF TGTGCCATCAGTGAGACAGGGGAAGTCGGAAACACCATATATTTT
- TRBJ1-3 TRBV15 - CATSRDQGGLFSGNTIYF TGTGCCACCAGCAGAGATCAAGGCGGACTTTTCTCTGGAAACACCATATATTTT
- TRBJ1-4 TRBV2 TRBD1 CASGGQGVRNEKLFF TGTGCCAGCGGGGGACAGGGGGTTCGAAATGAAAAACTGTTTTTT
- TRBJ2-6 TRBV7-2 - CASSLMVGGGSGANVLTF TGTGCCAGCAGCTTAATGGTAGGGGGTGGCTCTGGGGCCAACGTCCTGACTTTC
- TRBJ2-1 TRBV24-1 TRBD2 CATSSGLATNEQFF TGTGCCACCAGTTCGGGACTAGCCACCAATGAGCAGTTCTTC
- TRBJ2-5 TRBV18 - CASSPASDQETQYF TGTGCCAGCTCACCAGCTAGCGACCAAGAGACCCAGTACTTC
- TRBJ1-1 TRBV5-4 TRBD1 CASRLPGQGANEAFF TGTGCCAGCAGGTTGCCGGGACAGGGGGCGAATGAAGCTTTCTTT
- TRBJ2-7 TRBV2 TRBD2 CASSSGLAGVGSYEQYF TGTGCCAGCAGCTCCGGACTAGCGGGGGTGGGGTCCTACGAGCAGTACTTC
- TRBJ1-5 TRBV7-2 - CASSGGGSNSNQPQHF TGTGCCAGCAGCGGGGGGGGGAGCAATAGCAATCAGCCCCAGCATTTT
- TRBJ2-1 TRBV9 - CASSPPRDNEQFF TGTGCCAGCAGCCCCCCTCGGGACAATGAGCAGTTCTTC
- TRBJ2-7 TRBV6-5 - CASRSVGSEQYF TGTGCCAGCAGGTCGGTCGGGAGCGAGCAGTACTTC
- TRBJ1-2 TRBV6-5 - CASSFKQGGLNGYTF TGTGCCAGCAGTTTCAAACAGGGCGGGTTGAATGGCTACACCTTC
- TRBJ2-2 TRBV29-1 TRBD1 CSVEAPQGAGELFF TGCAGCGTTGAAGCGCCACAGGGGGCCGGGGAGCTGTTTTTT
- TRBJ2-7 TRBV2 TRBD1 CARQGAVGYEQYF TGTGCCAGACAGGGGGCGGTTGGCTACGAGCAGTACTTC
- TRBJ2-4 TRBV6-5 TRBD1 CASSRQGAKNIQYF TGTGCCAGCAGCCGACAGGGAGCCAAAAACATTCAGTACTTC
- TRBJ2-7 TRBV13 - CASSTDIPGLSSYEQYF TGTGCCAGCAGCACTGACATACCGGGACTCAGCTCCTACGAGCAGTACTTC
- TRBJ2-5 TRBV9 TRBD1 CASSGRGGKGTQYF TGTGCCAGCAGCGGCAGAGGGGGCAAGGGGACCCAGTACTTC
- TRBJ1-1 TRBV2 - CASRTDMNTEAFF TGTGCCAGCCGAACAGACATGAACACTGAAGCTTTCTTT
few TRBJ2-7 TRBV27 TRBD2 CASRGTSGDNYEQYF TGTGCCAGCAGAGGGACTAGCGGGGATAACTACGAGCAGTACTTC
- TRBJ1-2 TRBV30 TRBD1 CAWSEEGARGYTF TGTGCCTGGAGTGAAGAGGGGGCGCGCGGCTACACCTTC
- TRBJ2-6 TRBV5-1 TRBD2 CASSFGGRANVLTF TGCGCCAGCAGCTTCGGGGGGAGGGCCAACGTCCTGACTTTC
- TRBJ2-1 TRBV3-1/TRBV3-2 - CASSQEHPGVRYNEQFF TGTGCCAGCAGCCAAGAACATCCGGGAGTCCGCTACAATGAGCAGTTCTTC
- TRBJ2-4 TRBV4-2 TRBD2 CASSQEASGSYPIQYF TGTGCCAGCAGCCAAGAGGCTAGCGGGAGTTATCCCATTCAGTACTTC
- TRBJ2-1 TRBV2 - CASNSGVSSYNEQFF TGTGCCAGCAATTCGGGGGTTAGCTCCTACAATGAGCAGTTCTTC
- TRBJ2-1 TRBV4-2 - CASSQGEDARNNEQFF TGTGCCAGCAGCCAAGGGGAGGACGCGAGAAACAATGAGCAGTTCTTC
- TRBJ1-3 TRBV7-2 - CASSLEAGQIGNTIYF TGTGCCAGCAGCTTAGAAGCGGGCCAGATCGGAAACACCATATATTTT
- TRBJ1-5 TRBV6-5 - CASSWGSNQPQHF TGTGCCAGCAGTTGGGGCTCCAATCAGCCCCAGCATTTT
- TRBJ1-2 TRBV10-3 - CAASGNINYGYTF TGTGCCGCCTCAGGAAATATTAACTATGGCTACACCTTC
- TRBJ2-5 TRBV15 TRBD1 CATNIQGGQETQYF TGTGCCACCAATATACAGGGGGGACAAGAGACCCAGTACTTC
few TRBJ2-4 TRBV5-4 TRBD2 CASSPAGGAKNIQYF TGTGCCAGCAGCCCTGCGGGGGGGGCCAAAAACATTCAGTACTTC
- TRBJ1-2 TRBV4-3 - CASSQGAGGYGYTF TGCGCCAGCAGCCAAGGGGCAGGAGGCTATGGCTACACCTTC
- TRBJ2-5 TRBV6-2/TRBV6-3 - CASSYSRLEETQYF TGTGCCAGCAGTTACTCGCGGTTGGAGGAGACCCAGTACTTC
- TRBJ1-2 TRBV12-5 - CASGLGTAVGGYTF TGTGCTAGTGGTTTGGGGACAGCAGTCGGTGGCTACACCTTC
- TRBJ1-5 TRBV12-3/TRBV12-4 - CASSLADQPQHF TGTGCCAGCAGTTTGGCGGATCAGCCCCAGCATTTT
- TRBJ2-3 TRBV5-1 - CASSLGGLNTDTQYF TGCGCCAGCAGCTTGGGGGGGCTCAACACAGATACGCAGTATTTT
- TRBJ2-7 TRBV27 - CASNPRGREDEQYF TGTGCCAGCAACCCACGGGGCAGGGAGGACGAGCAGTACTTC
few TRBJ2-2 TRBV4-3 TRBD2 CASSQGTSGAGELFF TGCGCCAGCAGCCAAGGGACTAGCGGAGCCGGGGAGCTGTTTTTT
- TRBJ1-5 TRBV6-1 - CASREAGDQPQHF TGTGCCAGCAGAGAAGCCGGGGATCAGCCCCAGCATTTT
- TRBJ1-4 TRBV7-9 TRBD1 CASSRTGNNEKLFF TGTGCCAGCAGCCGGACAGGCAATAATGAAAAACTGTTTTTT
- TRBJ1-1 TRBV6-5 - CASSQGWGEAFF TGTGCCAGCAGTCAGGGTTGGGGTGAAGCTTTCTTT
- TRBJ1-1 TRBV28 - CASSYGQMNTEAFF TGTGCCAGCAGTTACGGACAGATGAACACTGAAGCTTTCTTT
once TRBJ1-6 TRBV11-2 - CASSGRGGYNSPLHF TGTGCCAGCAGCGGGAGGGGTGGCTATAATTCACCCCTCCACTTT